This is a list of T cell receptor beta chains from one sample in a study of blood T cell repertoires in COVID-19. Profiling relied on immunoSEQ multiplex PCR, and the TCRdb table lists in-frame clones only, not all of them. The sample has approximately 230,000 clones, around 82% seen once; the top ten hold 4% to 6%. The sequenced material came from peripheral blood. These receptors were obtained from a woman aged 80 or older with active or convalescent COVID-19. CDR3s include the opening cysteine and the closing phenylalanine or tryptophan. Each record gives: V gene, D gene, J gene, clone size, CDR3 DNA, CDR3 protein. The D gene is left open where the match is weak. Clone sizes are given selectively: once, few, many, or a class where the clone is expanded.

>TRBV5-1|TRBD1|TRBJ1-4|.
TGCGCCAGCAGCTCGTTCGGACAGGGTAGAAAACTGTTTTTT
CASSSFGQGRKLFF
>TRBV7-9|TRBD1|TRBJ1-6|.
TGTGCCAGCAGCTCGGGACAGGGGGGTTCTTATTCACCCCTCCACTTT
CASSSGQGGSYSPLHF
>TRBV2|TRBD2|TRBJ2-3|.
TGTGCCAGCAGTTTACTAGCGGGGGCTAGCACAGATACGCAGTATTTT
CASSLLAGASTDTQYF
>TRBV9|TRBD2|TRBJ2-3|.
TGTGCCAGCAGCGTAAGGGCTAGCGGGGGGAGCACAGATACGCAGTATTTT
CASSVRASGGSTDTQYF
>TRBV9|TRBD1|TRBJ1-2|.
TGTGCCAGCAGCCCCGGGACAGGGTACGGCTACACCTTC
CASSPGTGYGYTF
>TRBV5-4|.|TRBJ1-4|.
TGTGCCAGCAGCTTGGACAGGGCAAATGAAAAACTGTTTTTT
CASSLDRANEKLFF
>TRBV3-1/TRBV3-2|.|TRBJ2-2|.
TGTGCCAGCAGCTACAGTGGAACCGGGGAGCTGTTTTTT
CASSYSGTGELFF
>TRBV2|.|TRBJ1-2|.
TGTGCCAGCAGGGACCCGACAGACAACTATGGCTACACCTTC
CASRDPTDNYGYTF
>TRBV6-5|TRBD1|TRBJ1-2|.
TGTGCCAGCGGGGACAGCGTCTATGGCTACACCTTC
CASGDSVYGYTF
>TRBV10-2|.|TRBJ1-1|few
TGCGCCAGCAGCCAGGGGAGGGAAACTTTCTTT
CASSQGRETFF
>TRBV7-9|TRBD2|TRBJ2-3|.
TGTGCCAGCAGCTTAAGCGGCGGGCGGGAGTACACAGATACGCAGTATTTT
CASSLSGGREYTDTQYF
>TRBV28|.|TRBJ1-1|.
TGTGCCAGCAGTTTCTACGGGTTGTTGTACACTGAAGCTTTCTTT
CASSFYGLLYTEAFF
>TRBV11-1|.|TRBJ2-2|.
TGTGCCAGCAGCTCCCAGGGGAACACCGGGGAGCTGTTTTTT
CASSSQGNTGELFF
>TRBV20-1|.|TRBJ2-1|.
TGCAGTGCTGAGAGAGACAGTGAGCAGTTCTTC
CSAERDSEQFF
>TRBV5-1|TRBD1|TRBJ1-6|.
TGCGCCAGCAAGACCGGGACAGGGTTAAGTTCACCCCTCCACTTT
CASKTGTGLSSPLHF
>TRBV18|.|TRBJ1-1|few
TGTGCCAGCTCAGGGCACGTAAACACTGAAGCTTTCTTT
CASSGHVNTEAFF
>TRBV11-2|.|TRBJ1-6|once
TGTGCCAGCAGCCTCAGGCCAGAACGGGGGGCACGTAATTCACCCCTCCACTTT
CASSLRPERGARNSPLHF
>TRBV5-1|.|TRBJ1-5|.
TGCGCCAGCAGCTTGGATGGCCGGGGAAGCAATCAGCCCCAGCATTTT
CASSLDGRGSNQPQHF
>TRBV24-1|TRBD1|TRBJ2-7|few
TGTGCCACCAGTGAAGGGACAGGAAGACCCTACGAGCAGTACTTC
CATSEGTGRPYEQYF
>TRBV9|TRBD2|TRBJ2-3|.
TGTGCCAGCAGCGGGGGACTAGCGTCTAGCACAGATACGCAGTATTTT
CASSGGLASSTDTQYF
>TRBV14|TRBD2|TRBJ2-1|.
TGTGCCAGCAGCCGGACTAGCGGGGCCTACAATGAGCAGTTCTTC
CASSRTSGAYNEQFF
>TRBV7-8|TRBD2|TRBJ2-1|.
TGTGCCAGCAGCACAGGGACTAGCCTGGGGTCCTACAATGAGCAGTTCTTC
CASSTGTSLGSYNEQFF
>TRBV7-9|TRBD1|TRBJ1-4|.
TGTGCCAGCAGCCGCCCCAATTACACAGGGGTATCTAATGAAAAACTGTTTTTT
CASSRPNYTGVSNEKLFF
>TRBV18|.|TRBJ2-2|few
TGTGCCAGCTCACCACAGGGGCGGAACACCGGGGAGCTGTTTTTT
CASSPQGRNTGELFF
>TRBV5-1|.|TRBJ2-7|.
TGCGCCAGCAGCTTGGATGCGCTAGCCGTCTACGAGCAGTACTTC
CASSLDALAVYEQYF
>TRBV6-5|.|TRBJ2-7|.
TGTGCCAGCAGTTACCCCGCTAGGGGAGGATCCTACGAGCAGTACTTC
CASSYPARGGSYEQYF
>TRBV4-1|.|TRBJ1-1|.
TGCGCCAGCAGCCAAGTAATCAACTTATTAGCTTTCTTT
CASSQVINLLAFF
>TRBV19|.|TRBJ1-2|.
TGTGCCAGTAGTATAAAGACACAGGGACCCACCAAAGGTAACTATGGCTACACCTTC
CASSIKTQGPTKGNYGYTF
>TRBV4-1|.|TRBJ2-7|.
TGCGCCAGCAGCCAAGAGAGAATCGGTACCTCCTACGAGCAGTACTTC
CASSQERIGTSYEQYF
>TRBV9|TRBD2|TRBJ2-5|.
TGTGCCAGCAGCGGACTAGCGGGGTTACTGGGGGAGACCCAGTACTTC
CASSGLAGLLGETQYF
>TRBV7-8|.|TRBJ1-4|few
TGTGCCAGCAGCTTAGCGCTGCCGGGAGAAAAACTGTTTTTT
CASSLALPGEKLFF
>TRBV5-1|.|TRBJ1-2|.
TGCGCCAGCAGCTTGGATGGAGGGAGCTATGGCTACACCTTC
CASSLDGGSYGYTF
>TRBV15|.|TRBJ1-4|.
TGTGCCACCAGCAGGGGGGGATACAATGAAAAACTGTTTTTT
CATSRGGYNEKLFF
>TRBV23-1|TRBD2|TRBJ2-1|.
TGCGCCAGCAGTCAACTGGGACTAGCGGGAGGCCTCTCCTACAATGAGCAGTTCTTC
CASSQLGLAGGLSYNEQFF
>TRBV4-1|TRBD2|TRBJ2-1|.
TGCGCCAGCACCACAAGCGGGGGGGGGAGCAATGAGCAGTTCTTC
CASTTSGGGSNEQFF
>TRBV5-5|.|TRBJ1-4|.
TGTGCCAGCAGCTTGGAGCAAAAACTGTTTTTT
CASSLEQKLFF
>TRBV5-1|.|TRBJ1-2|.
TGCGCCAGCAGCTGGGGAGGGGACGGCTACACCTTC
CASSWGGDGYTF
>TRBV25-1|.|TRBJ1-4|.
TGTGCCAGCAGTGAATATGAGGGTCTGCCTAATGAAAAACTGTTTTTT
CASSEYEGLPNEKLFF
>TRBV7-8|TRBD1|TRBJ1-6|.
TGTGCCAGCAGCTTAACAGGGGCTTATAATTCACCCCTCCACTTT
CASSLTGAYNSPLHF
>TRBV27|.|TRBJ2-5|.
TGTGCCAGCAGTTTATTTGCCGGGTACCAAGAGACCCAGTACTTC
CASSLFAGYQETQYF
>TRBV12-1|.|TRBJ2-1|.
TGTGCCAGCAGCCAGGGTCGGGGGACAGGCAATGAGCAGTTCTTC
CASSQGRGTGNEQFF
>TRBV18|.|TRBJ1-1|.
TGTGCCAGCTCACCAACCCGGGGAAACACTGAAGCTTTCTTT
CASSPTRGNTEAFF
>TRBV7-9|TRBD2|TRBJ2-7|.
TGTGCCAGCACCCAAGCGGGGGCCCCCTACGAGCAGTACTTC
CASTQAGAPYEQYF
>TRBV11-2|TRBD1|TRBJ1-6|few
TGTGCCAGCAGCTCGGCAGGAGGGGGCTCACCCCTCCACTTT
CASSSAGGGSPLHF
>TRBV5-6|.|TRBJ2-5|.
TGTGCCAGCAGCCTATGGACGGGTACCAGGGGGACCCAGTACTTC
CASSLWTGTRGTQYF
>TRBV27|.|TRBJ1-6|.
TGTGCCAGCAGTTTAGGGGGGGTGGTGGGTCCTTCACCCCTCCACTTT
CASSLGGVVGPSPLHF